This TCR beta chain was documented in a study of T cells in Graves' hyperthyroidism and ophthalmopathy. Overall study results and limits: Ophthalmopathy, which appeared later, was predicted by the model a median roughly 6.4 months before onset.

The CDR3 consists of 9 residues. The V gene's germline CDR1 is ENHRY and CDR2 SYGVKD. The investigators amplified TCR beta CDR3 regions from RNA transcripts. The HTBI primer set served for first-round RT-PCR of the TCR CDR3. TCRdb ran MiXCR on the multiplex PCR reads and lists one entry per CDR3 protein. The sample lists about 47,000 distinct CDR3 sequences, about 53% occurring once. As to this clonotype: What it recognizes is unknown.

The study excluded patients with uncontrolled infection, other autoimmune disease, pregnancy or lactation. Diagnostic decisions used clinical symptoms, serum thyroxine and TRAb, thyroid ultrasound and orbital computed tomography. The sequenced material came from peripheral blood or thyroid tissue (not recorded which). The J gene is TRBJ1-5, the V gene TRBV10-3; D is undetermined. The sequence was collected from a man younger than 35 with Graves' hyperthyroidism. CDR3 bases: TGTGATATCAGTCAGCCCCAGCATTTT. Its protein product is CDISQPQHF.